Following are 12 T cell receptor beta chains from one sample sequenced in a study of cytomegalovirus exposure and HLA in healthy donors. Primers included in the PCR were 60 Vbeta and 13 Jbeta primers. The repertoire was sequenced with immunoSEQ multiplex PCR; TCRdb's copy has only in-frame clones and lacks some. The sample holds over 100,000 clones, 82% seen once. The sequenced material came from PBMCs. These receptors were taken from a man aged 25 to 40 in good health and CMV-seropositive.

The chain is built from TRBV19 and TRBJ1-2, with TRBD1 identical over 11 bases. From germline, CDR1 is LNHDA and CDR2 SQIVND (reference sequence). The CDR3 runs 16 residues. Trimming cost V 5 bases and J 4 bases; bases outside gene matches: 9. The CDR3: CASSPRTGTGGYGYTF. DNA of the CDR3: TGTGCCAGTAGTCCCCGCACCGGGACAGGGGGCTATGGCTACACCTTC.

The chain recombines TRBV27 with TRBJ2-4; possible D gene TRBD2, 6 bases. The CDR3 runs to 15 residues. With 5 bases removed from V and 7 bases from J, the gap between germline ends came to 18 bases. Germline V lookup: CDR1 MNHEY, CDR2 SMNVEV (reference sequence). Here the CDR3 reads CASSTRGYPDNIQYF. As DNA, the CDR3 is TGTGCCAGCAGTACCCGGGGGTATCCGGACAACATTCAGTACTTC.

The chain links TRBV4-2 to TRBJ2-1; TRBD2 matches 7 bases. CDR3 length: 13 amino acids. The junction had 7 bases not matched to a gene; V was cut back by 11 bases and J by 3 bases. Germline V gene lookup returns CDR1 LGHNA and CDR2 YNFKEQ. The CDR3 reads CARLPGGYNEQFF. CDR3 bases: TGTGCCCGACTCCCGGGGGGCTACAATGAGCAGTTCTTC.

The chain combines TRBV5-1 with TRBJ1-2; no clear D. CDR3 length: 13 amino acids. Trimming shortened V by 0 bases and J by 3 bases, and 6 bases separated the two germline ends. The germline V gene encodes CDR1 SGHRS and CDR2 YFSETQ. CDR3 bases: TGCGCCAGCAGCTTGGTCGGGGACTATGGCTACACCTTC. As protein: CASSLVGDYGYTF.

The chain recombines TRBV6-5 with TRBJ1-1; D is unresolved. Germline CDR1 reads MNHEY; CDR2 reads SVGAGI. CDR3 length equals 15 residues. Trimming removed 7 bases at V and 4 bases at J, with 19 bases between. Written as DNA, the CDR3 is TGTGCCAGCACTTCACGCGGGGTGTTAGGCACTGAAGCTTTCTTT. Translation gives CASTSRGVLGTEAFF.

The chain recombines TRBV6-1 with TRBJ2-7, with 10 nucleotides matching TRBD2. Trimming took 1 base from V and 4 from J; bases not matched to a gene: 4. Germline CDR1 is MNHNS and CDR2 is SASEGT. The CDR3 has 15 residues. The CDR3 DNA reads TGTGCCAGCAGTGAAGGGTCTAGCGGGGGATACGAGCAGTACTTC. Translation gives CASSEGSSGGYEQYF.

The table lists this clone with a few counts. V and J are TRBV28 and TRBJ2-2; 8 nucleotides line up with TRBD2. CDR1 MDHEN and CDR2 SYDVKM come from the germline V gene. With V trimmed by 5 bases and J by 5 bases, 7 bases remained unmatched. CDR3 size: 15 residues. Written as DNA, the CDR3 is TGTGCCAGCAGTCCGGGGGGGCCGGGTACCGGGGAGCTGTTTTTT. Residues: CASSPGGPGTGELFF.

CDR3 sequence: CASRPYMTNGNQPQHF. CDR3 sequence (DNA): TGCGCCAGCCGACCCTATATGACTAATGGCAATCAGCCCCAGCATTTT. V usage is TRBV4-1 and J usage is TRBJ1-5; D is undetermined. Germline values: CDR1 MGHRA, CDR2 YSYEKL. The CDR3 covers 16 residues. The V end lost 8 bases, the J end lost 2 bases, and 19 bases lay between the germline ends.

The V and J genes are TRBV27 and TRBJ1-1, with TRBD1 matching over 9 bases. Germline V gives CDR1 MNHEY, CDR2 SMNVEV (reference sequence). V lost 6 bases to trimming and J lost 9 bases; unmatched junction nucleotides: 23. The CDR3 extends over 18 amino acids. For the CDR3, the DNA is TGTGCCAGCAGCCGCGCCACGGACCACAGGGGGCGCAGAGGAAAAGCTTTCTTT. Amino acid sequence: CASSRATDHRGRRGKAFF.

The J gene is TRBJ1-3, the V gene TRBV14, with D uncertain. V was clipped by 1 base and J by 2 bases, with 6 bases between them. The CDR3 is made up of 14 amino acids. Per the germline V gene, CDR1 is SGHDN and CDR2 is FVKESK. CDR3: CASSQGRPGNTIYF. In DNA, the CDR3 is TGTGCCAGCAGCCAAGGGAGACCTGGAAACACCATATATTTT.

The chain combines TRBV9 with TRBJ2-3; D perhaps matches TRBD1 (6 bases). CDR3 size: 14 residues. Trimming removed 4 bases from V and 6 bases from J, with 15 bases in between. CDR1 SGDLS and CDR2 YYNGEE come from the germline V gene. CDR3 amino acids: CASSNLGGHDTQYF. The DNA for the CDR3 is TGTGCCAGCAGCAATCTTGGGGGACACGATACGCAGTATTTT.

The chain is built from TRBV6-6 and TRBJ2-7; 8 bases map to TRBD1. V lost 4 bases and J lost 3; bases outside the gene matches: 2. Per germline, CDR1 MNHNY and CDR2 SVGAGI (reference sequence). The CDR3 length is 13 residues. The CDR3 spells CASSLGTGYEQYV. For the CDR3, the DNA is TGTGCCAGCAGTTTGGGGACAGGCTACGAGCAGTACGTC.